Listed below are T cell receptor beta chains from one sample, sequenced in a study of blood T cell repertoires in COVID-19. Only in-frame clones appear in the TCRdb table, and some are missing; sequencing was by immunoSEQ multiplex PCR. This table holds hundreds of thousands of clones, approximately 86% found once. Sequenced: peripheral blood. Source of these receptors: a woman in her sixties or seventies with COVID-19, enrolled during active disease. The conserved cysteine and the conserved F or W are not part of the CDR3 here. The order of the fields is V gene, CDR3 protein.

TRBV2,ASRDRAPDTQY
TRBV20-1,SVEGGTEAF
TRBV14,ASSRGGTGSTDTQY
TRBV7-2,ASSLVSGAAYEQY
TRBV7-6,ASSFAPGGPNEQF
TRBV7-9,ASSLLRGAYQETQY
TRBV5-1,ASSLEGTTGQETQY
TRBV4-1,ASSQDGTSTDTDTQY
TRBV18,ASSPGQGQETQY
TRBV19,ASSTDRFTDTQY
TRBV6-1,ASSELGQGHEKLF
TRBV29-1,SVGGLYGYT
TRBV30,AWSRGTAYGYT
TRBV7-9,ASSLVGQGPLAKNIQY
TRBV5-1,ASSLEVRMNEQF
TRBV4-2,ASSQEGRGTEAF
TRBV4-3,ASSQNRGANYGYT
TRBV6-6,ASGRQGETQY
TRBV3-1/TRBV3-2,ASSRTVNYGYT
TRBV7-2,ASSLIGQGSNPETQY
TRBV9,ASSVEALAGGQNTGELF
TRBV27,ASSFRWATEAF
TRBV9,ASSALFGTDTQY
TRBV12-3/TRBV12-4,ASSFPGAEAF
TRBV3-1/TRBV3-2,ASSPPGLAGEQY
TRBV5-6,ASSSGPSDEQF
TRBV9,ASSVGSFNYGYT